The 16 T cell receptor beta chains below come from one sample, sequenced in a study of T-cell memory formation after mild COVID-19. TCRdb re-called the 5' RACE reads through MiXCR, storing one row per CDR3 protein. Of over 150,000 distinct CDR3 sequences in the sample, 15% to 20% were seen once. Sequenced material: PBMCs or a T cell subset sorted from them (not recorded which). The receptors shown here come from a man younger than 30 who had mild COVID-19 (a few samples of this study predate the infection). Cell type and time point are not known.

The chain combines TRBV28 with TRBJ2-3; no firm D call. Germline assignment: CDR1 MDHEN and CDR2 SYDVKM. V gave up 8 bases and J gave up 0 bases, with 12 bases separating them. The CDR3 runs 14 residues. This CDR3 is CASDVSGSTDTQYF. The CDR3, as DNA: TGTGCCAGCGACGTATCCGGGAGCACAGATACGCAGTATTTT.

The CDR3 loop is CASSQDGPDNANTGELFF. For the CDR3, the DNA is TGCGCCAGCAGCCAAGATGGACCCGACAACGCGAACACCGGGGAGCTGTTTTTT. The gene calls are TRBV4-3 and TRBJ2-2, with unresolved D. Germline V CDR1 and CDR2: LGHNA, YSLEER. This CDR3 region has 18 residues. Trimming took 0 bases from V and 0 from J, leaving 14 bases between them.

This clonotype was counted between two and nine times. This chain uses TRBV11-2 with TRBJ1-1; 8 bases align to TRBD1. CDR3 length: 15 residues. The V gene's germline CDR1 is SGHAT and CDR2 FQNNGV. The trim removed 3 bases at V and 1 base at J, leaving 4 bases unmatched. The CDR3 protein is CASSFSGTGNTEAFF. Written as DNA, the CDR3 is TGTGCCAGCAGCTTCTCCGGGACAGGGAACACTGAAGCTTTCTTT.

This clonotype turned up a few times. The V and J genes are TRBV7-9 and TRBJ2-5; 9 bases fit TRBD2. The germline CDR1 and CDR2 sequences are SEHNR and FQNEAQ (reference sequence). The CDR3 is 14 residues long. Trimming at V came to 2 bases and at J to 5 bases, leaving 3 bases not matched to a gene. The CDR3 protein is CASSLRLAAETQYF. The CDR3 DNA reads TGTGCCAGCAGCTTACGACTAGCGGCGGAGACCCAGTACTTC.

This clonotype was seen only a few times. The chain carries TRBV7-2 and TRBJ2-3, with 15 bases lining up with TRBD2. This CDR3 has 16 amino acids. After removal of 5 bases from V and 6 bases from J, the junction contained 6 bases not matched to a gene. CDR1 and CDR2 (germline): SGHTA, FQGNSA. This CDR3 reads CASSAGLAGGWDTQYF. The CDR3 DNA sequence: TGTGCCAGCAGCGCGGGACTAGCGGGGGGCTGGGATACGCAGTATTTT.

This clonotype was counted between two and nine times. This chain connects TRBV20-1 to TRBJ1-1, with unresolved D. CDR1 DFQATT and CDR2 SNEGSKA come from the germline V gene (reference sequence). This CDR3 is 14 amino acids long. V shed 1 base and J shed 0 bases, with 9 bases lying between them. The CDR3 sequence: CSARGNSLNTEAFF. The CDR3 DNA follows: TGCAGTGCTAGAGGCAACAGCCTGAACACTGAAGCTTTCTTT.

The sample holds a few counts of this clonotype. This chain joins TRBV18 and TRBJ2-5; D not resolved. Germline V gene data show CDR1 as KGHSH and CDR2 as LQKENI. The CDR3 has 15 residues. Trimming cost V 6 bases and J 5 bases, with 19 bases left between them. The CDR3 DNA reads as TGTGCCAGCTCCCCCTTAGAGGAAGTCGGGGAGACCCAGTACTTC. Amino acid sequence: CASSPLEEVGETQYF. The full variable domain, rest sourced from reference TRBV18 and TRBJ2-5, is NAGVMQNPRHLVRRRGQEARLRCSPMKGHSHVYWYRQLPEEGLKFMVYLQKENIIDESGMPKERFSAEFPKEGPSILRIQQVVRGDSAAYFCASSPLEEVGETQYFGPGTRLLVL.

This rearrangement joins TRBV7-9 to TRBJ2-1; D is unresolved. Germline V gene lookup returns CDR1 SEHNR and CDR2 FQNEAQ (reference sequence). The CDR3 loop spans 14 amino acids. Trimming shortened V by 8 bases and J by 1 base, and 12 bases separated the two germline ends. In nucleotides, the CDR3 is TGTGCCAGCCCAGACCTAGGTTCCTACAATGAGCAGTTCTTC. Amino acid sequence: CASPDLGSYNEQFF.

The J gene is TRBJ1-3, the V gene TRBV7-2; D is possibly TRBD1 (5 bases). V dropped 8 bases and J dropped 1 base, with 9 bases sitting between them. Germline V lookup: CDR1 SGHTA, CDR2 FQGNSA. This CDR3 is 13 amino acids long. The DNA for the CDR3 is TGTGCCAGCCAGGGCGGGTCTGGAAACACCATATATTTT. Encoded protein: CASQGGSGNTIYF.

In this sample, this clonotype turned up a few times. This rearrangement joins TRBV5-1 to TRBJ2-5; 11 bases are shared with TRBD2. CDR3 length equals 16 residues. Losses at the gene ends were 1 base for V and 5 bases for J; bases not matched to a gene: 7. CDR1 is SGHRS and CDR2 is YFSETQ in the germline V gene. The CDR3 DNA reads as TGCGCCAGCAGCTTGCAGACTAGCGGGGTTCTTGAGACCCAGTACTTC. Amino acid sequence: CASSLQTSGVLETQYF.

The V call is TRBV7-9, the J call TRBJ1-5, with 7 bases matching TRBD1. Looked up from germline, CDR1 is SEHNR and CDR2 is FQNEAQ (reference sequence). Losses at the gene ends were 1 base for V and 5 bases for J; bases not matched to a gene: 5. The CDR3 has 15 residues. CDR3 amino acids: CASSLGQGVHQPQHF. CDR3 nucleotide sequence: TGTGCCAGCAGCTTAGGGCAGGGGGTCCATCAGCCCCAGCATTTT.

The V gene is TRBV12-3 or TRBV12-4, the J gene TRBJ2-5, with D possibly matching TRBD1 (5 bases). V was trimmed by 6 bases and J by 4 bases, leaving 18 bases between them. The CDR3 consists of 15 residues. In DNA form, the CDR3 reads TGTGCCAGCAGCTTTTCCCAGGGCGGTAGAGAGACCCAGTACTTC. Encoded protein: CASSFSQGGRETQYF.

There are many counts of this clonotype. The J gene is TRBJ1-1, the V gene TRBV5-6, with 12 bases that match TRBD1. This CDR3 has 15 amino acids. After removal of 0 bases from V and 11 bases from J, the junction contained 8 bases not matched to a gene. Germline V gene lookup returns CDR1 SGHDT and CDR2 YYEEEE. The CDR3 is CASSLVGTGGAEAFF. The CDR3 DNA sequence: TGTGCCAGCAGCTTGGTCGGGACAGGGGGCGCGGAGGCTTTCTTT.

The chain is built from TRBV28 and TRBJ2-7; 8 bases fit TRBD2. The ends lost 4 bases at V and 8 bases at J; junction bases unmatched: 10. The CDR3 runs 14 residues. In germline, CDR1 is MDHEN, CDR2 SYDVKM. CDR3 DNA: TGTGCCAGCAGTTCACCCAGCGGGGGCAACCAGCAGTACGTC. This encodes CASSSPSGGNQQYV.

This chain uses TRBV7-2 with TRBJ1-3; 10 bases are shared with TRBD1. V shed 6 bases and J 5 bases; nucleotides not matched to a gene: 10. Germline values: CDR1 SGHTA, CDR2 FQGNSA. This CDR3 is built from 16 residues. Written as DNA, the CDR3 is TGTGCCAGCAGTCCTGACAGGGGGCTTTACCGAAACACCATATATTTT. Its translation: CASSPDRGLYRNTIYF.

The CDR3 loop is CASSLVLQGSYEQYF. Written as DNA, the CDR3 is TGTGCCAGCAGCTTAGTCCTACAGGGGTCCTACGAGCAGTACTTC. The gene calls are TRBV7-2 and TRBJ2-7, with 7 bases that match TRBD1. V was pared by 1 base and J by 1 base, with 4 bases of the junction left unmatched. Germline-derived CDR1 and CDR2 are SGHTA and FQGNSA. This CDR3 spans 15 amino acids.